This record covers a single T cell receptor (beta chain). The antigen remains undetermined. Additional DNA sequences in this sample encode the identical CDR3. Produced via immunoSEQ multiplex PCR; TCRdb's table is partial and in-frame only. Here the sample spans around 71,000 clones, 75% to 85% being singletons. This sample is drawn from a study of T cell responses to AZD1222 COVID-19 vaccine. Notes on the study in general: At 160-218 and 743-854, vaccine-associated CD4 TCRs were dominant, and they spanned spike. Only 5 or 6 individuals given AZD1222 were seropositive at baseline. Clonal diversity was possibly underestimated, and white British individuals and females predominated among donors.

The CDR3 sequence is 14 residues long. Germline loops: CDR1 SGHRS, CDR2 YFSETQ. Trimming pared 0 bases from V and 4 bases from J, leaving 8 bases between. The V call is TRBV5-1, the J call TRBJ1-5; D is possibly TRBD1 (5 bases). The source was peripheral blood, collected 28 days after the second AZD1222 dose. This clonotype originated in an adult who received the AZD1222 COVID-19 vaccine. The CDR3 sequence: CASSLEGANQPQHF. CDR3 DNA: TGCGCCAGCAGCTTGGAAGGGGCGAATCAGCCCCAGCATTTT.